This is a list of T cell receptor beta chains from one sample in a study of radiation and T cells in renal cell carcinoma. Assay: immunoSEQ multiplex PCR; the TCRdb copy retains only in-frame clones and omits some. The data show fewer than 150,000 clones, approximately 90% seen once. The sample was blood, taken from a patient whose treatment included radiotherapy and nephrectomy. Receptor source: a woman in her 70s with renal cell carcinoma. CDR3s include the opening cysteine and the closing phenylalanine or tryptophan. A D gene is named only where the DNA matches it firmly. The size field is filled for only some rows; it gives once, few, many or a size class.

DNA: TGTGCCAGCAGTTACCGGACTAGCGGGGGCACCGGGGAGCTGTTTTTT; CDR3: CASSYRTSGGTGELFF; J: TRBJ2-2; D: TRBD2; size: NA; V: TRBV6-5
DNA: TGTGCCAGCAGTGAGGCGACAGGGGCCTTCGGTGGAAACACCATATATTTT; CDR3: CASSEATGAFGGNTIYF; J: TRBJ1-3; D: TRBD1; size: NA; V: TRBV6-1
DNA: TGTGCCATCAGTGAGTCTCGGACTAGCGGGGGGATCCTTCCAGAGACCCAGTACTTC; CDR3: CAISESRTSGGILPETQYF; J: TRBJ2-5; D: TRBD2; size: NA; V: TRBV10-3
DNA: TGTGCCAGCAGCTTAGACGGGTGGCGGGACATACGCTCTGGAAACACCATATATTTT; CDR3: CASSLDGWRDIRSGNTIYF; J: TRBJ1-3; D: NA; size: NA; V: TRBV7-2
DNA: TGTGCCAGCAGTACAACCACAGGGTTTGGCTACACCTTC; CDR3: CASSTTTGFGYTF; J: TRBJ1-2; D: NA; size: NA; V: TRBV6-6
DNA: TGTGCCAGCACCAGACTCGGGGTTAATGAAAAACTGTTTTTT; CDR3: CASTRLGVNEKLFF; J: TRBJ1-4; D: NA; size: NA; V: TRBV6-1
DNA: TGTGCCAGCAGCCCCCTAGTGGGGAGCTATGGCTACACCTTC; CDR3: CASSPLVGSYGYTF; J: TRBJ1-2; D: NA; size: NA; V: TRBV7-8
DNA: TGTGCCAGCAAAAACCAGGCGGGGGCCCAAGAGACCCAGTACTTC; CDR3: CASKNQAGAQETQYF; J: TRBJ2-5; D: NA; size: NA; V: TRBV5-4
DNA: TGTGCCAGCAGCTTTCGGTCTAACTATGGCTACACCTTC; CDR3: CASSFRSNYGYTF; J: TRBJ1-2; D: NA; size: NA; V: TRBV13
DNA: TGTGCCAGCAGTTACGGGGTGGTGACTTTCTTT; CDR3: CASSYGVVTFF; J: TRBJ1-1; D: NA; size: NA; V: TRBV6-5
DNA: TGTGCCAGCAGCCCGGACAGGGTAATAGGCTACACCTTC; CDR3: CASSPDRVIGYTF; J: TRBJ1-2; D: TRBD1; size: NA; V: TRBV27
DNA: TGTGCCAGCAAGGACCGAAGCTCCTATAATTCACCCCTCCACTTT; CDR3: CASKDRSSYNSPLHF; J: TRBJ1-6; D: NA; size: NA; V: TRBV6-5
DNA: TGTGCCAGTGGCCAAGAGGGTCAGCCCCAGCATTTT; CDR3: CASGQEGQPQHF; J: TRBJ1-5; D: NA; size: NA; V: TRBV12-5
DNA: TGTGCCAGCAGCTTGGAGCATGGCTATAATTCACCCCTCCACTTT; CDR3: CASSLEHGYNSPLHF; J: TRBJ1-6; D: NA; size: NA; V: TRBV5-5
DNA: TGTGCCAGCAGTGACCGACAGGGGTATGGCTACACCTTC; CDR3: CASSDRQGYGYTF; J: TRBJ1-2; D: TRBD1; size: NA; V: TRBV6-6
DNA: TGTGCCACCTATAGGGTTGCGAACACTGAAGCTTTCTTT; CDR3: CATYRVANTEAFF; J: TRBJ1-1; D: NA; size: few; V: TRBV6-1
DNA: TGTGCCTGGAGTGTACAGGTATCGAATGGCTACACCTTC; CDR3: CAWSVQVSNGYTF; J: TRBJ1-2; D: NA; size: NA; V: TRBV30
DNA: TGCAGCGTTGAAGGGGACAGGCAAGAGACCCAGTACTTC; CDR3: CSVEGDRQETQYF; J: TRBJ2-5; D: TRBD1; size: once; V: TRBV29-1
DNA: TGTGCCAGCAGTTACCCGGGACAGGGGGCCGATGGCTACACCTTC; CDR3: CASSYPGQGADGYTF; J: TRBJ1-2; D: TRBD1; size: NA; V: TRBV6-6
DNA: TGCGCCAGCAGCTTGGCTGGGGCCAACGTCCTGACTTTC; CDR3: CASSLAGANVLTF; J: TRBJ2-6; D: NA; size: NA; V: TRBV5-1
DNA: TGTGCCAGCAGCTTAGTTGGTGGGAGAGGCACCGGGGAGCTGTTTTTT; CDR3: CASSLVGGRGTGELFF; J: TRBJ2-2; D: NA; size: NA; V: TRBV7-2
DNA: TGTGCCAGTAGGTTGACAGTTAACACTGAAGCTTTCTTT; CDR3: CASRLTVNTEAFF; J: TRBJ1-1; D: NA; size: few; V: TRBV19
DNA: TGTGCCAGCAGGCCGAGGCCCCAGGTTGGCTACACCTTC; CDR3: CASRPRPQVGYTF; J: TRBJ1-2; D: NA; size: NA; V: TRBV2
DNA: TGTGCCAGCGGCGGGGGACTGAGAACAAATGAGCAGTTCTTC; CDR3: CASGGGLRTNEQFF; J: TRBJ2-1; D: TRBD2; size: NA; V: TRBV2
DNA: TGTGCCAGTAGTAACCCGGGACTAGCGGGGAAGACCCAGTACTTC; CDR3: CASSNPGLAGKTQYF; J: TRBJ2-5; D: TRBD2; size: NA; V: TRBV19
DNA: TGTGCCAGCAGTGCTCATCGGACAGGGGAAGGCTACACCTTC; CDR3: CASSAHRTGEGYTF; J: TRBJ1-2; D: TRBD1; size: NA; V: TRBV6-1
DNA: TGTGCCAGTAGTCCAGCTCGCATGAACACTGAAGCTTTCTTT; CDR3: CASSPARMNTEAFF; J: TRBJ1-1; D: NA; size: NA; V: TRBV19
DNA: TGTGCCAGCAGCCAAAATCTAAAACACCGGGGCGGCTACACCTTC; CDR3: CASSQNLKHRGGYTF; J: TRBJ1-2; D: NA; size: NA; V: TRBV14